This T cell receptor beta chain was observed in a study of T cells in Graves' hyperthyroidism and ophthalmopathy. This clonotype was counted many times. For ophthalmopathy patients, the Clinical Activity Score was at least 3 and the NOSPECS grade at least 4; duration was under 3 months. Regions amplified from RNA transcripts were the TCR beta CDR3 regions. When the TCR CDR3 underwent first-round RT-PCR, the HTBI primer set was used. A single record per CDR3 protein comes from TCRdb applying MiXCR to the multiplex PCR reads. The sample lists about 400,000 distinct CDR3 sequences; 14% were seen once. The sequence derives from a woman in her twenties or thirties with Graves' ophthalmopathy. The sequencing input was blood.

The CDR3 loop reads CSARALLGYEQYF. CDR3 coding DNA: TGCAGTGCTAGAGCCCTCTTGGGATACGAGCAGTACTTC. The chain combines TRBV20-1 with TRBJ2-7; D is unresolved. From germline, CDR1 is DFQATT and CDR2 SNEGSKA (reference sequence). The CDR3 loop spans 13 amino acids. Trimming left V 1 base short and J 4 bases short, with 11 bases between.